This T cell receptor (beta chain) was sequenced during a study of control samples from healthy donors and cancer patients. Measured with immunoSEQ multiplex PCR; TCRdb has only the in-frame clones, and not every one. The repertoire consists of over 100,000 clones, with 88% occurring once and the leading ten covering less than 3.5%. This TCR was recovered from a man in his forties in good health. The specimen sequenced was blood.

The CDR3 DNA reads TGTGCCAGCAGTTTCCGCAACACTGAAGCTTTCTTT. Translated: CASSFRNTEAFF. The gene calls are TRBV6-4 and TRBJ1-1; D unresolved. V lost 5 bases and J 2 bases, leaving 6 bases between the germline ends. CDR1 and CDR2 from the germline V gene are MRHNA and SNTAGT. The CDR3 has 12 amino acids.